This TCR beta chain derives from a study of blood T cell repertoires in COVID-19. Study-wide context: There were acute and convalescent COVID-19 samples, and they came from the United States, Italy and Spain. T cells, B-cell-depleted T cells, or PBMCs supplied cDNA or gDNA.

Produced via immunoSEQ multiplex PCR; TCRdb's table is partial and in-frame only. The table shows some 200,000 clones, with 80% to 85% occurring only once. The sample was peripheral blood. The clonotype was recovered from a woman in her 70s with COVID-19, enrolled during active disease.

The DNA of the CDR3 is TGTGCCAGCAGTCCCGGGACAGGGAAGAAATCTGGAAACACCATATATTTT. Translated: CASSPGTGKKSGNTIYF. The chain employs TRBV6-6 and TRBJ1-3; 9 bases are a match to TRBD1. CDR1 and CDR2 (germline): MNHNY, SVGAGI (reference sequence). The CDR3 is made up of 17 amino acids. The J segment lost 1 base and the V segment lost 5 bases, leaving 9 bases of the junction unmatched.